This T cell receptor beta chain comes out of a study of blood T cell repertoires in COVID-19. Authors' data handling: Amplification with reference gene primers provided the estimates of nucleated cell counts. Only in-frame clones appear in the TCRdb table, and some are missing; sequencing was by immunoSEQ multiplex PCR. The V and J calls and clone size come from that table; D and trimming were worked out from the DNA. The profile shows under 150,000 clones, around 84% of them singletons. The TCR sequence derives from a woman aged 45-60 years who had been exposed to COVID-19. Source material: PBMCs or T cells enriched from blood (not recorded which).

As DNA, the CDR3 is TGTGCCAGCAGCTTGGTGCGCTCCTTTTACTACTTC. Translating gives CASSLVRSFYYF. The chain combines TRBV5-8 with TRBJ2-7; the D is unclear. Trimming shortened V by 0 bases and J by 13 bases, and 14 bases separated the two germline ends. From germline, CDR1 is SGHTS and CDR2 YDEGEE. This CDR3 comprises 12 residues.